The rows below give T cell receptor beta chains drawn from one sample of a study of OX40 agonist ivuxolimab in advanced cancers. The assay was immunoSEQ multiplex PCR, and TCRdb's table has in-frame clones only and misses some. The profile shows about 17,000 clones, roughly 90% of them singletons. The specimen comprised CD4+ or CD8+ T cells sorted from blood, sampled in a trial of the OX40 agonist ivuxolimab. The source of these receptors is an adult with an advanced solid tumor such as melanoma, head and neck, liver or kidney cancer. Each CDR3 is given with its conserved first and last residue. A D gene is named only where the DNA matches it firmly. Not every row has a clone size; where given, it reads once, few, many or a size class.

clone_size: .; v_call: TRBV29-1; j_call: TRBJ2-3; d_call: .; cdr3_aa: CSVVQRNTDTQYF; cdr3_nt: TGCAGCGTCGTACAGAGAAACACAGATACGCAGTATTTT
clone_size: .; v_call: TRBV6-5; j_call: TRBJ2-1; d_call: .; cdr3_aa: CASSERVGVYEQFF; cdr3_nt: TGTGCCAGCAGTGAGAGGGTAGGGGTTTATGAGCAGTTCTTC
clone_size: .; v_call: TRBV7-6; j_call: TRBJ2-5; d_call: TRBD1; cdr3_aa: CASSRQGPHETQYF; cdr3_nt: TGTGCCAGCAGCCGACAGGGCCCTCATGAGACCCAGTACTTC
clone_size: .; v_call: TRBV19; j_call: TRBJ1-5; d_call: .; cdr3_aa: CASQQGLGQPQHF; cdr3_nt: TGTGCCAGCCAGCAGGGCTTGGGTCAGCCCCAGCATTTT
clone_size: .; v_call: TRBV5-6; j_call: TRBJ1-2; d_call: .; cdr3_aa: CASSFLISGYTF; cdr3_nt: TGTGCCAGCAGCTTTCTTATTTCGGGCTACACCTTC
clone_size: .; v_call: TRBV5-1; j_call: TRBJ2-5; d_call: .; cdr3_aa: CASSLDPRPFRETQYF; cdr3_nt: TGCGCCAGCAGCTTGGACCCCAGGCCTTTTAGGGAGACCCAGTACTTC
clone_size: .; v_call: TRBV2; j_call: TRBJ2-3; d_call: .; cdr3_aa: CASSDRGASTDTQYF; cdr3_nt: TGTGCCAGCAGTGACCGGGGAGCTAGCACAGATACGCAGTATTTT
clone_size: .; v_call: TRBV11-2; j_call: TRBJ2-7; d_call: .; cdr3_aa: CASSFEDGYYRAIPYEQYF; cdr3_nt: TGTGCCAGCAGCTTTGAGGATGGGTACTACAGGGCCATCCCCTACGAGCAGTACTTC
clone_size: .; v_call: TRBV5-1; j_call: TRBJ2-1; d_call: TRBD2; cdr3_aa: CASSLLAGTYNEQFF; cdr3_nt: TGCGCCAGCAGCTTACTAGCGGGGACCTACAATGAGCAGTTCTTC
clone_size: once; v_call: TRBV10-3; j_call: TRBJ1-1; d_call: TRBD1; cdr3_aa: CAISEEQTGTAYTEAFF; cdr3_nt: TGTGCCATCAGTGAGGAACAAACCGGGACAGCCTACACTGAAGCTTTCTTT
clone_size: .; v_call: TRBV6-6; j_call: TRBJ1-5; d_call: TRBD1; cdr3_aa: CASSSGTGKSRPQHF; cdr3_nt: TGTGCCAGCAGTTCCGGGACAGGTAAATCTCGGCCCCAGCATTTT
clone_size: .; v_call: TRBV4-1; j_call: TRBJ1-4; d_call: .; cdr3_aa: CASSVIGENEKLFF; cdr3_nt: TGCGCCAGCAGCGTTATAGGAGAAAATGAAAAACTGTTTTTT
clone_size: .; v_call: TRBV15; j_call: TRBJ2-7; d_call: .; cdr3_aa: CATSRDHLYF; cdr3_nt: TGTGCCACCAGCAGAGATCATCTGTACTTC
clone_size: .; v_call: TRBV5-5; j_call: TRBJ2-3; d_call: .; cdr3_aa: CASSWDIGDTQYF; cdr3_nt: TGTGCCAGCAGCTGGGATATTGGGGATACGCAGTATTTT
clone_size: .; v_call: TRBV6-4; j_call: TRBJ1-1; d_call: .; cdr3_aa: CASSDSADMNTEAFF; cdr3_nt: TGTGCCAGCAGTGACTCGGCAGATATGAACACTGAAGCTTTCTTT
clone_size: .; v_call: TRBV7-2; j_call: TRBJ2-7; d_call: .; cdr3_aa: CASSLGLGTYEQYF; cdr3_nt: TGTGCCAGCAGCTTAGGGCTGGGGACCTACGAGCAGTACTTC
clone_size: .; v_call: TRBV19; j_call: TRBJ2-1; d_call: .; cdr3_aa: CASGELTGGVGEQFF; cdr3_nt: TGTGCCAGTGGGGAACTGACGGGCGGCGTCGGTGAGCAGTTCTTC
clone_size: .; v_call: TRBV28; j_call: TRBJ2-5; d_call: TRBD1; cdr3_aa: CASSFAYRGRKTQYF; cdr3_nt: TGTGCCAGCAGTTTCGCTTACAGGGGGCGGAAGACCCAGTACTTC
clone_size: few; v_call: TRBV5-6; j_call: TRBJ1-4; d_call: TRBD1; cdr3_aa: CASSFGTGDEKLFF; cdr3_nt: TGTGCCAGCAGCTTCGGGACAGGGGATGAAAAACTGTTTTTT
clone_size: .; v_call: TRBV29-1; j_call: TRBJ1-5; d_call: .; cdr3_aa: CSAGEWGGPQHF; cdr3_nt: TGCAGCGCCGGAGAATGGGGTGGGCCCCAGCATTTT
clone_size: .; v_call: TRBV5-6; j_call: TRBJ2-1; d_call: .; cdr3_aa: CASSLATWGRYNEQFF; cdr3_nt: TGTGCCAGCAGCTTGGCGACTTGGGGGAGGTACAATGAGCAGTTCTTC
clone_size: few; v_call: TRBV30; j_call: TRBJ1-2; d_call: .; cdr3_aa: CAWSSENYGYTF; cdr3_nt: TGTGCCTGGAGCAGTGAAAACTATGGCTACACCTTC
clone_size: .; v_call: TRBV5-1; j_call: TRBJ2-2; d_call: TRBD2; cdr3_aa: CASSLTSGGGELFF; cdr3_nt: TGCGCCAGCAGCCTGACTAGCGGGGGCGGGGAGCTGTTTTTT
clone_size: .; v_call: TRBV6-6; j_call: TRBJ2-7; d_call: .; cdr3_aa: CASSYSPGSYEQYF; cdr3_nt: TGTGCCAGCAGTTACTCGCCAGGGAGCTACGAGCAGTACTTC
clone_size: .; v_call: TRBV29-1; j_call: TRBJ2-6; d_call: .; cdr3_aa: CSVQYGISGANVLTF; cdr3_nt: TGCAGCGTTCAGTACGGGATCTCTGGGGCCAACGTCCTGACTTTC
clone_size: .; v_call: TRBV5-8; j_call: TRBJ2-7; d_call: TRBD1; cdr3_aa: CASSYPWGDRSYEQYF; cdr3_nt: TGTGCCAGCAGCTATCCATGGGGGGACAGGAGCTACGAGCAGTACTTC
clone_size: .; v_call: TRBV9; j_call: TRBJ1-2; d_call: .; cdr3_aa: CASSVVGDWVGYTF; cdr3_nt: TGTGCCAGCAGCGTAGTGGGGGATTGGGTTGGCTACACCTTC
clone_size: .; v_call: TRBV5-4; j_call: TRBJ2-2; d_call: .; cdr3_aa: CASSFVRSHANTGELFF; cdr3_nt: TGTGCCAGCAGCTTTGTTCGAAGTCACGCGAACACCGGGGAGCTGTTTTTT
clone_size: .; v_call: TRBV6-1; j_call: TRBJ2-7; d_call: .; cdr3_aa: CASSEALSDEQYF; cdr3_nt: TGTGCCAGCAGTGAAGCGCTTTCGGACGAGCAGTACTTC
clone_size: .; v_call: TRBV14; j_call: TRBJ1-2; d_call: .; cdr3_aa: CASSLADGTPIRDGYTF; cdr3_nt: TGTGCCAGCAGCCTTGCGGACGGGACTCCGATAAGAGATGGCTACACCTTC
clone_size: few; v_call: TRBV29-1; j_call: TRBJ2-3; d_call: .; cdr3_aa: CSVEDESRGRFLCF; cdr3_nt: TGCAGCGTTGAAGATGAGTCACGGGGGAGATTTCTGTGTTTT
clone_size: .; v_call: TRBV30; j_call: TRBJ2-4; d_call: TRBD1; cdr3_aa: CAWSGVPGQGKNIQYF; cdr3_nt: TGTGCCTGGAGCGGTGTCCCGGGACAGGGGAAAAACATTCAGTACTTC
clone_size: .; v_call: TRBV19; j_call: TRBJ1-2; d_call: TRBD1; cdr3_aa: CASSMGQGGYTF; cdr3_nt: TGTGCCAGTAGTATGGGACAGGGGGGCTACACCTTC
clone_size: .; v_call: TRBV4-1; j_call: TRBJ1-2; d_call: TRBD1; cdr3_aa: CASSQGEGQGWQYFYGYTF; cdr3_nt: TGCGCCAGCAGCCAAGGGGAGGGACAGGGGTGGCAATATTTCTATGGCTACACCTTC
clone_size: .; v_call: TRBV6-5; j_call: TRBJ1-1; d_call: .; cdr3_aa: CASTLFEGNTEAFF; cdr3_nt: TGTGCCAGCACCCTTTTTGAAGGGAACACTGAAGCTTTCTTT
clone_size: .; v_call: TRBV5-1; j_call: TRBJ2-7; d_call: .; cdr3_aa: CASSVRDGISEQYF; cdr3_nt: TGCGCCAGCAGCGTCCGGGACGGAATATCCGAGCAGTACTTC
clone_size: .; v_call: TRBV7-8; j_call: TRBJ2-3; d_call: .; cdr3_aa: CASSLSSADTQYF; cdr3_nt: TGTGCCAGCAGCTTAAGTAGCGCAGATACGCAGTATTTT
clone_size: .; v_call: TRBV30; j_call: TRBJ2-3; d_call: .; cdr3_aa: CAWTNRGGFTDTQYF; cdr3_nt: TGTGCCTGGACCAACAGGGGGGGTTTCACAGATACGCAGTATTTT
clone_size: .; v_call: TRBV29-1; j_call: TRBJ2-2; d_call: TRBD1; cdr3_aa: CSVMTGPGELFF; cdr3_nt: TGCAGCGTCATGACAGGGCCCGGGGAGCTGTTTTTT
clone_size: .; v_call: TRBV6-4; j_call: TRBJ1-6; d_call: .; cdr3_aa: CASSDGPRQNSPLHF; cdr3_nt: TGTGCCAGCAGTGATGGGCCCCGTCAGAATTCACCCCTCCACTTT